The 16 T cell receptor beta chains below all came from one sample that was sequenced in a study of cytomegalovirus exposure and HLA in healthy donors. PCR used 60 Vbeta primers and 13 Jbeta primers. Produced via immunoSEQ multiplex PCR; TCRdb's table is partial and in-frame only. The sample records 100,000 to 150,000 clones, over 15% being singletons. The sample was PBMCs. The receptor source for this set is a female donor in good health and CMV-seropositive.

The chain is built from TRBV11-2 and TRBJ2-7; 7 bases agree with TRBD1. The CDR3 runs 14 residues. With V trimmed by 5 bases and J by 4 bases, 8 bases remained unmatched. The V gene's germline CDR1 is SGHAT and CDR2 FQNNGV. This chain's CDR3 is CASSQDRSPYEQYF. DNA of the CDR3: TGTGCCAGCAGCCAGGACAGGAGCCCATACGAGCAGTACTTC.

A few counts support this clone. The chain carries TRBV5-6 and TRBJ2-7, with 7 positions matching TRBD1. After removal of 3 bases from V and 2 bases from J, the junction contained 5 bases not matched to a gene. The CDR3 contains 14 residues. Germline-derived CDR1 and CDR2 are SGHDT and YYEEEE. CDR3 sequence (DNA): TGTGCCAGCAGCTCCGAGGGGACAGCCTACGAGCAGTACTTC. Translation: CASSSEGTAYEQYF.

J is TRBJ2-7 and V is TRBV5-8, with D maybe TRBD1 (6 bases). The CDR3 runs to 14 residues. With 1 base removed from V and 5 bases from J, the gap between germline ends came to 13 bases. Germline loops: CDR1 SGHTS, CDR2 YDEGEE. CDR3 DNA: TGTGCCAGCAGCTTGCCGGGGACATTCAACGAGCAGTACTTC. Translation gives CASSLPGTFNEQYF.

This clone was detected only a few times. Here the CDR3 reads CASSLRYGHAYEQYF. CDR3 DNA: TGTGCCAGCAGTTTAAGGTACGGACACGCCTACGAGCAGTACTTC. The rearrangement uses TRBV27 and TRBJ2-7; the D gene is possibly TRBD1 (5 bases). The CDR3 spans 15 residues. Trimming removed 2 bases from V and 2 bases from J, with 13 bases in between. Germline V CDR1 and CDR2: MNHEY, SMNVEV (reference sequence).

The rearrangement uses TRBV7-9 and TRBJ1-3, with a weak D call TRBD1 (6 bases). Trimming shortened V by 7 bases and J by 2 bases, and 15 bases separated the two germline ends. Germline V gene sequence: CDR1 SEHNR, CDR2 FQNEAQ (reference sequence). The CDR3 runs 15 residues. The CDR3 DNA sequence: TGTGCCAGCACGGGCAACAGGGAGACTGGAAACACCATATATTTT. Translation: CASTGNRETGNTIYF.

The chain is built from TRBV27 and TRBJ2-3; 8 nucleotides align to TRBD2. Germline CDR1 and CDR2: MNHEY and SMNVEV (reference sequence). V gave up 2 bases and J gave up 2 bases; unmatched junction bases: 6. This CDR3 comprises 16 residues. The CDR3 loop is CASSLVAGTLTDTQYF. As DNA, the CDR3 is TGTGCCAGCAGTTTAGTAGCGGGGACCCTCACAGATACGCAGTATTTT.

The chain is built from TRBV27 and TRBJ2-1; TRBD2 matches 8 bases. From germline, CDR1 is MNHEY and CDR2 SMNVEV (reference sequence). J was trimmed by 2 bases and V by 5 bases; bases with no gene match: 2. The CDR3 extends over 14 amino acids. CDR3 region: CASSLSGAYNEQFF. In DNA form, the CDR3 reads TGTGCCAGCAGTCTTAGCGGGGCCTACAATGAGCAGTTCTTC.

This clone was detected a few times. This chain uses TRBV28 with TRBJ2-1, with 10 bases identical to TRBD1. J gave up 15 bases and V 4 bases, and 6 bases lay outside the gene matches. The CDR3 loop spans 12 amino acids. Germline loops: CDR1 MDHEN, CDR2 SYDVKM. CDR3 DNA: TGTGCCAGCAGTTCTACGACAGGGGGCCCGTTCTTC. Protein product: CASSSTTGGPFF.

The V gene is TRBV6-5, the J gene TRBJ2-2, with 7 positions matching TRBD1. The germline V gene has CDR1 MNHEY and CDR2 SVGAGI. V shed 8 bases and J 0 bases; nucleotides not matched to a gene: 3. The CDR3 covers 14 residues. The chain's CDR3 is CASLGTANTGELFF. The CDR3 nucleotides are TGTGCCAGCTTGGGGACAGCGAACACCGGGGAGCTGTTTTTT.

The CDR3 DNA sequence: TGTGCCGCCTCCCGGGGGGGCCAAGAGACCCAGTACTTC. It codes for CAASRGGQETQYF. This chain links TRBV7-2 with TRBJ2-5, with 8 bases aligning to TRBD2. V was clipped by 11 bases and J by 1 base; unmatched bases: 6. The V gene's germline CDR1 is SGHTA and CDR2 FQGNSA. The CDR3 sequence is 13 residues long.

This clone was seen a few times. V is TRBV28 and J is TRBJ1-3; 9 bases fit TRBD1. J lost 0 bases, V lost 6 bases, and 9 bases had no gene match. Germline V gene lookup returns CDR1 MDHEN and CDR2 SYDVKM. CDR3 length: 17 residues. As DNA, the CDR3 is TGTGCCAGCAGGCCGGGACAGGGAGTTTACTCTGGAAACACCATATATTTT. As protein: CASRPGQGVYSGNTIYF.

The rearrangement links TRBV4-1 to TRBJ2-3, with 9 bases identical to TRBD2. J lost 0 bases, V lost 2 bases, and 3 bases had no gene match. CDR1 and CDR2 (germline): MGHRA, YSYEKL. The CDR3 has 16 residues. CDR3 DNA: TGCGCCAGCAGCCAACAAAGCGGGGGGAGCACAGATACGCAGTATTTT. As protein: CASSQQSGGSTDTQYF.

V is TRBV9 and J is TRBJ2-3; 10 positions match TRBD2. The CDR3 loop spans 19 amino acids. Per the germline V gene, CDR1 is SGDLS and CDR2 is YYNGEE. V lost 0 bases and J lost 0; bases outside the gene matches: 10. The CDR3 protein is CASSVEFSGGHSSTDTQYF. The CDR3 DNA follows: TGTGCCAGCAGCGTAGAATTTAGCGGGGGGCATTCTAGCACAGATACGCAGTATTTT.

This rearrangement joins TRBV6-5 to TRBJ2-5; maybe TRBD1 (6 bases). The V gene's germline CDR1 is MNHEY and CDR2 SVGAGI. The CDR3 loop spans 15 amino acids. Trimming took 4 bases from V and 3 from J, leaving 15 bases between them. The CDR3 region has the DNA TGTGCCAGCAGTTCCCCGGACAGAATTGAAGAGACCCAGTACTTC. As protein: CASSSPDRIEETQYF.

V and J are TRBV5-5 and TRBJ1-5; D remains ambiguous. Germline values: CDR1 SGHKS, CDR2 YYEKEE (reference sequence). The CDR3 loop spans 14 amino acids. V was clipped by 4 bases and J by 3 bases, with 11 bases between them. The CDR3 is CASSLWGDNQPQHF. CDR3 sequence (DNA): TGTGCCAGCAGCCTATGGGGAGACAATCAGCCCCAGCATTTT.

This clone appeared a few times. The chain uses TRBV30 and TRBJ1-4; D not resolved. The V end lost 3 bases, the J end lost 8 bases, and 22 bases lay between the germline ends. Germline assignment: CDR1 GTSNPN and CDR2 SVGIG (reference sequence). CDR3 length equals 16 residues. CDR3 in amino acids: CAWSTPFGGRREKLFF. The CDR3 region has the DNA TGTGCCTGGAGCACCCCATTTGGAGGGCGACGGGAAAAACTGTTTTTT.